The entry below describes one TCR beta chain. Unmatched junction bases numbered 15, after V lost 5 bases and J lost 4 bases. Germline CDR1 reads MNHEY; CDR2 reads SMNVEV (reference sequence). This CDR3 contains 17 residues. Sequenced by immunoSEQ multiplex PCR; TCRdb stores in-frame clones only, minus some. The repertoire holds 100,000 to 150,000 clones, with roughly 90% as singletons. This entry belongs to a study of control samples from healthy donors and cancer patients. The chain carries TRBV27 and TRBJ1-2; TRBD1 matches at 8 bases. Sequencing was performed on blood. The TCR was taken from a middle-aged man in good health. The CDR3 region has the DNA TGTGCCAGCAGTGCACGACCCCAGGGGGCCCGCTTCTATGGCTACACCTTC. This gives the protein CASSARPQGARFYGYTF.